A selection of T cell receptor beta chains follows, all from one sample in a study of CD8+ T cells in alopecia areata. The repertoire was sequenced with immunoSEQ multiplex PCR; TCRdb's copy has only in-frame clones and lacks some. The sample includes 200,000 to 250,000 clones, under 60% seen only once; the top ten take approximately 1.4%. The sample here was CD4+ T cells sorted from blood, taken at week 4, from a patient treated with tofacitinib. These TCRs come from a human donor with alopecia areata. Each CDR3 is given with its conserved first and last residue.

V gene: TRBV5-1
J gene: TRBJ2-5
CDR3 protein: CASSLDLTGANQETQYF

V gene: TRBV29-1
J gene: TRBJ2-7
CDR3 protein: CSVAFTGEGEQYF

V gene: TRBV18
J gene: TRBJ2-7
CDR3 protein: CASSPPGQANEQYF

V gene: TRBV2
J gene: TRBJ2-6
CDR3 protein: CASSENGSGANVLTF

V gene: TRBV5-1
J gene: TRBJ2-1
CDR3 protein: CASSLDGVDEQFF

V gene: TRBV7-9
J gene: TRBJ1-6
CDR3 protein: CASSLRDRERHAPLHF

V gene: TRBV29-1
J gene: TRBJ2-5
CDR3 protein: CSVPRAGTVETQYF

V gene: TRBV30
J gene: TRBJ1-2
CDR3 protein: CAWSVQTNYGYTF

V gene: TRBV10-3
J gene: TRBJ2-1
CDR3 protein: CAILGLDNEQFF

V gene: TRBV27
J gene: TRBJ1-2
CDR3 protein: CASRGPYGYTF

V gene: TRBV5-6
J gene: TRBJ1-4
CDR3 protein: CASSFGWDRTEKLFF

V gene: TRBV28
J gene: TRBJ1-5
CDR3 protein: CASSLRANSNQPQHF

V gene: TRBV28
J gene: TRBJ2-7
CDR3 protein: CASTRPPGTGPYEQYF

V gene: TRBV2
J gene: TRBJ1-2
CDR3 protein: CASSVGIRTNGYTF

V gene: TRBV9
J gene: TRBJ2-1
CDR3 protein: CASSVDRGPSEQFF

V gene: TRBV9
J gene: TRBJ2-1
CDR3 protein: CASSVGAGGLYNEQFF

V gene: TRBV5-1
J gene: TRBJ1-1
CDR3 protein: CASSFTGMPEAFF

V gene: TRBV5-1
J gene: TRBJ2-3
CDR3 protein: CASSLAEGLTDTQYF

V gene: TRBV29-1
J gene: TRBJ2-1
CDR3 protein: CSVGLGGVDEQFF

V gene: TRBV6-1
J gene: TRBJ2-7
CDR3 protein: CASSASSGGLTYEQYF

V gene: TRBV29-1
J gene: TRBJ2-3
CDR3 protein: CSVEVVRERSGTQYF

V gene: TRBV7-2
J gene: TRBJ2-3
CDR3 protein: CASSPNTDTQYF

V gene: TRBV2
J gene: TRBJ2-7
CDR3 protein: CASSGDGYEQYF

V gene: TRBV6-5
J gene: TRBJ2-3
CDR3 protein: CASSVDRGTDTQYF

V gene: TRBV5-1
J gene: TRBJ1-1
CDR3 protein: CASSLALPGTEGTEAFF

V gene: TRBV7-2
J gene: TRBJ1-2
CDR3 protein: CADRDRGPGDYGYTF

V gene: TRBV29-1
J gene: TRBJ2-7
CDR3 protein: CSVRGSSPYEQYF

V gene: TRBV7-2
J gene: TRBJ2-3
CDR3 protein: CASSQGTYTDTQYF

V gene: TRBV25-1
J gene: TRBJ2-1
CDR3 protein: CASSEVRGNEQFF

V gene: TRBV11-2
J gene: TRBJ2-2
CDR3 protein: CASSYLQGSGELFF

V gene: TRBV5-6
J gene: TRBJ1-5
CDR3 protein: CASSNQKDGSNQPQHF

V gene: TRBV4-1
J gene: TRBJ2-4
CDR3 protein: CASSQVQGVGKNIQYF

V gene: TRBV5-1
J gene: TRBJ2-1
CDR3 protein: CASSLNKGYAVF

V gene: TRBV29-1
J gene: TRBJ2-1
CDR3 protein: CSLRQGGGNEQFF

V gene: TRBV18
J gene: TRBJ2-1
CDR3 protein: CASSHLLSRNEQFF

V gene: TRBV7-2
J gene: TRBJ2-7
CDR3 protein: CASSLDRTGSLEEQYF

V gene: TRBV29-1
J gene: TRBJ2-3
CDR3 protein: CSIKREADTQYF